Listed below are T cell receptor beta chains from one sample, sequenced in a study of control samples from healthy donors and cancer patients. TCRdb's table, derived via immunoSEQ multiplex PCR, lists solely in-frame clones and lacks some. The sample has almost 90,000 clones, around 85% seen once. The sequenced sample consisted of blood. These receptors were obtained from a woman aged 35 to 49 in good health. The CDR3 runs from the conserved cysteine through the conserved F or W. D genes are given only for firm matches. Where a row states a size, it is once, few, many or the class of an expanded clone; other rows omit it.

size,J,V,D,DNA,CDR3
NA,TRBJ1-4,TRBV2,NA,TGTGCCAGCAGGGAGAGGACAGCAACTAATGAAAAACTGTTTTTT,CASRERTATNEKLFF
NA,TRBJ1-5,TRBV30,NA,TGTGCCTGGAGTGCCGATTGGGAGCAGCCCCAGCATTTT,CAWSADWEQPQHF
NA,TRBJ1-6,TRBV7-2,NA,TGTGCCAGCAGCTTACAGAGAAACAGTCCCCTCCACTTT,CASSLQRNSPLHF
NA,TRBJ1-1,TRBV6-2/TRBV6-3,NA,TGTGCCAGTAGCGAGAGGAACACTGAAGCTTTCTTT,CASSERNTEAFF
NA,TRBJ2-1,TRBV6-2/TRBV6-3,TRBD1,TGTGCCAGCAACCCCCGGGACAGGGAGTGGGAGCAGTTCTTC,CASNPRDREWEQFF
NA,TRBJ2-2,TRBV19,TRBD1,TGTGCCAGCACCAGACAGGGTCAAACCGGGGAGCTGTTTTTT,CASTRQGQTGELFF
NA,TRBJ1-2,TRBV9,NA,TGTGCCAGCAGCGTAGGGCCAGGGGCGGGGGATGGCTACACCTTC,CASSVGPGAGDGYTF
NA,TRBJ1-4,TRBV5-1,NA,TGCGCCAGCAGGGGGACGCCGTCAACTAATGAAAAACTGTTTTTT,CASRGTPSTNEKLFF
NA,TRBJ2-6,TRBV3-1/TRBV3-2,TRBD2,TGTGCCAGCAGCCAAGCGACTAGCGGGGAGTTCTCTGGGGCCAACGTCCTGACTTTC,CASSQATSGEFSGANVLTF
NA,TRBJ1-1,TRBV6-5,NA,TGTGCCAGCAGTCCGAGACAGAAGAACACTGAAGCTTTCTTT,CASSPRQKNTEAFF
NA,TRBJ1-1,TRBV19,TRBD1,TGTGCCAGTAGTAGGATTGACAGGGTACTTGAAGCTTTCTTT,CASSRIDRVLEAFF
NA,TRBJ1-3,TRBV4-1,NA,TGCGCCAGCAGCCAAGACCTCTCTGGAGGGAACACCATATATTTT,CASSQDLSGGNTIYF
many,TRBJ2-3,TRBV9,NA,TGTGCCAGCAGCGTAGGGAACGGCGGGCGTCGCACAGATACGCAGTATTTT,CASSVGNGGRRTDTQYF
NA,TRBJ1-1,TRBV18,NA,TGTGCCAGCTCACCCGGGGCGACCTGGGACACTGAAGCTTTCTTT,CASSPGATWDTEAFF
few,TRBJ1-2,TRBV29-1,TRBD1,TGCAGCGCAGACCCGGGGACAGGAAATAACTATGGCTACACCTTC,CSADPGTGNNYGYTF
NA,TRBJ1-5,TRBV6-6,NA,TGTGCCAGCAGTTACGGGGCAGGCAATCAGCCCCAGCATTTT,CASSYGAGNQPQHF
NA,TRBJ2-6,TRBV10-3,NA,TGTGCCACGGCCGGGGCAGGCTACTCTGGGGCCAACGTCCTGACTTTC,CATAGAGYSGANVLTF
NA,TRBJ2-6,TRBV10-3,TRBD2,TGTGCCATCGGGACTAGCGGGGGGGCGTCTGGGGCCAACGTCCTGACTTTC,CAIGTSGGASGANVLTF
NA,TRBJ1-6,TRBV5-1,TRBD1,TGCGCCAGCAGCTTGGCAGGGGGGTTCTATAATTCACCCCTCCACTTT,CASSLAGGFYNSPLHF
NA,TRBJ1-2,TRBV5-6,NA,TGTGCCAGCAGCCCCCTCGACAGCAACTATGGCTACACCTTC,CASSPLDSNYGYTF
NA,TRBJ2-3,TRBV24-1,TRBD1,TGTGCCACCAGTGATCTCGAAACAGGGGGCCAGGTCCCAGATACGCAGTATTTT,CATSDLETGGQVPDTQYF
NA,TRBJ2-3,TRBV5-1,NA,TGCGCCAGCAGCTTCGCGGGTCCCCGCACAGATACGCAGTATTTT,CASSFAGPRTDTQYF
few,TRBJ1-5,TRBV10-2,NA,TGCGCCAGCAGTGAGTCGAGGACGCACAATCAGCCCCAGCATTTT,CASSESRTHNQPQHF
few,TRBJ2-3,TRBV29-1,NA,TGCAGCGTTGAGTTGGACGACACAGATACGCAGTATTTT,CSVELDDTDTQYF
NA,TRBJ1-5,TRBV21-1,NA,TGTGCCAGCAGCAAAGACAGTAGCAATCAGCCCCAGCATTTT,CASSKDSSNQPQHF
NA,TRBJ1-2,TRBV28,NA,TGTGCCGCAGGGAGGACGGACTATGGCTACACCTTC,CAAGRTDYGYTF
NA,TRBJ1-4,TRBV6-6,TRBD1,TGTGCCAGCAGTGCCGGGACAGGGGGTTCTAATGAAAAACTGTTTTTT,CASSAGTGGSNEKLFF
NA,TRBJ1-1,TRBV9,NA,TGTGCCAGCAGCGTAGCTACGGGAGGGAACACTGAAGCTTTCTTT,CASSVATGGNTEAFF
NA,TRBJ1-4,TRBV19,NA,TGTGCCAGTAGTATGAGAGGGGGGAATGAAAAACTGTTTTTT,CASSMRGGNEKLFF
NA,TRBJ1-2,TRBV29-1,NA,TGCAGCGGGGGGGGCTACACCTTC,CSGGGYTF
once,TRBJ1-2,TRBV5-6,NA,TGTGCCAGCAGCCGGGGGCAGGTCTATGGCTACACCTTC,CASSRGQVYGYTF
NA,TRBJ1-6,TRBV6-2/TRBV6-3,TRBD1,TGTGCCAGCAGTTCCCGACAGGGTTTGGGTTCACCCCTCCACTTT,CASSSRQGLGSPLHF
few,TRBJ2-1,TRBV10-3,NA,TGTGCCATCAGTGAGTCCCTTTACAATGAGCAGTTCTTC,CAISESLYNEQFF